This T cell receptor (beta chain) was retrieved from a study of OX40 agonist ivuxolimab in advanced cancers. Study-level information: Every patient in dose escalation had hepatocellular carcinoma, melanoma, renal cell or head and neck cancer. Aged roughly 23 to 80 with a mean of about 60 years, they were roughly 83% male. Study findings and constraints: Expanded clones were, on average, more numerous in CD8+ T cells than in CD4+. In the 0.1 to 3.0 mg/kg range, CD4+ and CD8+ blood T cells had expanded clonally by week 6.

For this clone: The antigen remains unidentified.

Using immunoSEQ multiplex PCR, the repertoire was profiled, and TCRdb retains in-frame clones only, with some absent. The sample shows about 79,000 clones, 70% to 85% of them seen only once. The ends were cut back, 3 bases at V and 8 bases at J, with 8 bases in the middle. This CDR3 region has 13 residues. The germline V gene encodes CDR1 LGHNA and CDR2 YSLEER. The TCR sequence derives from an adult with an advanced solid tumor such as melanoma, head and neck, liver or kidney cancer. Here the sequenced sample was CD4+ or CD8+ T cells sorted from blood, taken in a trial of the OX40 agonist ivuxolimab. This chain joins TRBV4-3 and TRBJ1-6; the D gene is possibly TRBD1 (5 bases). The CDR3: CASSQPGHSPLHF. In nucleotides, the CDR3 is TGCGCCAGCAGCCAGCCGGGACATTCACCCCTCCACTTT.